The rows below give T cell receptor beta chains drawn from one sample of a study of T-cell reconstitution after alpha-beta-depleted transplantation in children. TCRdb re-called the PCR reads through MiXCR, storing one row per CDR3 protein. Here the sample spans around 420,000 distinct CDR3 sequences, 16% being singletons. The sequencing used PBMCs, mostly from graft donor cells, collected 360 days after TCRalphabeta/CD19-depleted stem cell transplant. Receptors originate from a boy under two years old who had a stem cell transplant for Wiskott-Aldrich syndrome, so the T cells may come from the graft donor. CDR3s include the opening cysteine and the closing phenylalanine or tryptophan.

cdr3_length,v_call,j_call,cdr3_aa
16,TRBV3-1,TRBJ2-5,CASTKPGQGLGETQYF
15,TRBV4-3,TRBJ1-2,CASSVRTGWSGGYTF
14,TRBV5-8,TRBJ2-4,CASSYDRGRNIQYF
11,TRBV10-3,TRBJ1-1,CAITSGTEAFF
18,TRBV5-1,TRBJ2-4,CASSLIPDSGSRWAIQYF
17,TRBV20-1,TRBJ2-1,CSARDSGWTSGDNEQFF
13,TRBV28,TRBJ2-7,CASRPPVRYEQYF
12,TRBV10-2,TRBJ2-7,CASSEAGGQQYF
20,TRBV7-2,TRBJ2-3,CASSLRGGTSGIRSTDTQYF
15,TRBV29-1,TRBJ2-1,CSVGGLAGGFNEQFF
14,TRBV29-1,TRBJ2-1,CSARTSGGANEQFF
16,TRBV20-1,TRBJ2-3,CSASPGEVPSTDTQYF
13,TRBV12-3/TRBV12-4,TRBJ1-6,CASSSQGSSPLHF
11,TRBV5-1,TRBJ1-2,CASSVTGSYTF
18,TRBV6-5,TRBJ2-1,CASSYPSIAGGSYNEQFF
12,TRBV7-2,TRBJ2-1,CASSLWPLAGAF
17,TRBV21-1,TRBJ1-5,CASSHPDRGQGCQPQHF
14,TRBV5-1,TRBJ2-2,CASSLAPGTGELFF
13,TRBV2,TRBJ2-7,CASSPGLLYEQYF
14,TRBV11-2,TRBJ2-1,CASSQKMIGNEQFF
13,TRBV20-1,TRBJ2-1,CSASPATGVEQFF
15,TRBV20-1,TRBJ2-5,CSARPSGAVGGTQYF
13,TRBV28,TRBJ2-5,CASSPPSPETQYF
17,TRBV20-1,TRBJ2-1,CSAAGLAGEETFDEQFF
14,TRBV29-1,TRBJ1-4,CSANPGQGGEKLFF
16,TRBV7-9,TRBJ2-3,CASSSPLSGGTDTQYF
15,TRBV4-3,TRBJ2-7,CASSQAVGPHYEQYF
14,TRBV28,TRBJ2-5,CASSGVRPGETQYF
15,TRBV9,TRBJ2-2,CASSVLPKGTGELFF
16,TRBV5-6,TRBJ1-1,CASSLGGQGGRAEAFF
14,TRBV10-3,TRBJ2-1,CAISEGRYYNEQFF
15,TRBV25-1,TRBJ1-5,CASSERVDSNQPQHF
15,TRBV7-2,TRBJ2-7,CASRITSLGYYEQYF
13,TRBV19,TRBJ2-2,CASSIASTGELFF
14,TRBV10-2,TRBJ2-7,CASLGGVYSYEQYF
14,TRBV3-1,TRBJ2-1,CASSQGTMINEQFF
14,TRBV12-3/TRBV12-4,TRBJ2-3,CASSRLAGGDTQYF
17,TRBV7-6,TRBJ2-7,CASSLAWGTGTPYEQYF
12,TRBV6-6,TRBJ2-5,CASSLQRETQYF
15,TRBV12-3/TRBV12-4,TRBJ2-2,CASSAGGINTGELFF
14,TRBV7-8,TRBJ2-1,CASSLTDYQGEQFF
12,TRBV6-2/TRBV6-3,TRBJ2-1,CASRDAENEQFF
16,TRBV12-3/TRBV12-4,TRBJ2-3,CASSFPLAGASDTQYF
16,TRBV10-2,TRBJ2-3,CASIPSVAGSTDTQYF
12,TRBV4-2,TRBJ2-7,CASSQGGQGEYF
16,TRBV7-9,TRBJ2-7,CASSSGSGREWYEQYF
15,TRBV28,TRBJ2-5,CASSLLGLAEETQYF
15,TRBV7-9,TRBJ2-7,CASSQKRAPSYEQYF
15,TRBV15,TRBJ2-1,CATSRGLSGYNEQFF
14,TRBV5-1,TRBJ1-1,CASSFQWGNTEAFF
17,TRBV5-1,TRBJ2-4,CASSLTVGILAKNIQYF